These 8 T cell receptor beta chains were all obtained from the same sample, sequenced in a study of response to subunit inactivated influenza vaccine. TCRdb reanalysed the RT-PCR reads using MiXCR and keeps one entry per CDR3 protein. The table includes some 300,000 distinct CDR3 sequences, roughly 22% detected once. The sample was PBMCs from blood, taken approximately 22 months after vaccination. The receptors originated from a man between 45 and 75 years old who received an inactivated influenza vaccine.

The CDR3 nucleotides are TGTGCCAGCTCATCCCGAACCACCCGACAGCATGAGCAGTTCTTC. Its protein product is CASSSRTTRQHEQFF. The gene calls are TRBV18 and TRBJ2-1; TRBD1 is a possible D gene (5 bases). The CDR3 is made up of 15 amino acids. Germline assignment: CDR1 KGHSH and CDR2 LQKENI. Deletions cut 5 bases from V and 8 bases from J, with 19 bases between.

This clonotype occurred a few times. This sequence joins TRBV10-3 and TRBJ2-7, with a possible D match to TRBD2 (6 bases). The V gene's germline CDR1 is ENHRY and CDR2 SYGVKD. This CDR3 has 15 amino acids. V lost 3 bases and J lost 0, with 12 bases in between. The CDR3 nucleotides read TGTGCCATCAGTGATCCCGGGAGTTCCTCCTACGAGCAGTACTTC. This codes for CAISDPGSSSYEQYF.

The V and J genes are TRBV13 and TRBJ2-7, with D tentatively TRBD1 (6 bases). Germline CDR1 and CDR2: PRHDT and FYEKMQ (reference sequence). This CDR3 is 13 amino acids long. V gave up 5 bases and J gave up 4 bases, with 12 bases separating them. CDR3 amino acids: CASSIRGIYEQYF. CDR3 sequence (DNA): TGTGCCAGCAGCATAAGGGGGATATACGAGCAGTACTTC.

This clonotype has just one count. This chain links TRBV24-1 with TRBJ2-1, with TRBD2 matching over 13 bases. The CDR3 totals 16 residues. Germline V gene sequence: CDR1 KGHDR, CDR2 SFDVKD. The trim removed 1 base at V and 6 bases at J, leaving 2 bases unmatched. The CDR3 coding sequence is TGTGCCACCAGTGATTTTCGGACTAGCGGGAGCAATGAGCAGTTCTTC. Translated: CATSDFRTSGSNEQFF.

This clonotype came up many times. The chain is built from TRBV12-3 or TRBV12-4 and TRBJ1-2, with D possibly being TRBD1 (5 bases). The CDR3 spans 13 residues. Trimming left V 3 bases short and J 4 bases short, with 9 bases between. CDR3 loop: CASSFEGLYGYTF. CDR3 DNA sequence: TGTGCCAGCAGTTTCGAGGGGCTCTATGGCTACACCTTC.

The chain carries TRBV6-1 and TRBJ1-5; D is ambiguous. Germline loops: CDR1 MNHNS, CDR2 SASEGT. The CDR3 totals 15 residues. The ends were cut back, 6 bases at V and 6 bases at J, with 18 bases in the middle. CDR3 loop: CASSPRPPRAQPQHF. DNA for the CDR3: TGTGCCAGCAGCCCCCGACCACCCCGTGCTCAGCCCCAGCATTTT.

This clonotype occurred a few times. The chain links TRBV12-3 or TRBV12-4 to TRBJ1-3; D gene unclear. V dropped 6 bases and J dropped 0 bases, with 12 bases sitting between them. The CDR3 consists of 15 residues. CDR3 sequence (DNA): TGTGCCAGCAGCGCCGGACTCTCCTCTGGAAACACCATATATTTT. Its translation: CASSAGLSSGNTIYF.

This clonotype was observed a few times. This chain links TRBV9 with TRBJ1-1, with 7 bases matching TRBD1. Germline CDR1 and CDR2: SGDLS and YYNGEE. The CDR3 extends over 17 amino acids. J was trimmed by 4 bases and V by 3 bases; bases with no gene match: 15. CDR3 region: CASSAHDYRGDGTEAFF. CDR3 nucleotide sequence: TGTGCCAGCAGCGCCCATGATTACAGGGGAGATGGCACTGAAGCTTTCTTT.